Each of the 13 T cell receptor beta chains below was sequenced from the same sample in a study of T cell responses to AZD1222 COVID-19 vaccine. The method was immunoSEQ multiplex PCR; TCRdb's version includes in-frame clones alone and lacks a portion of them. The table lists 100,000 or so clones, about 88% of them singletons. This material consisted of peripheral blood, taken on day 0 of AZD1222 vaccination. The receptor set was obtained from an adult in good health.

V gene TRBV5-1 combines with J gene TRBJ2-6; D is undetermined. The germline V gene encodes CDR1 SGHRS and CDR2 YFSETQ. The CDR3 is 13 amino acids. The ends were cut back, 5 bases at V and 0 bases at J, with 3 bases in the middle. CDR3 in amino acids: CASRGSGANVLTF. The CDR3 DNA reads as TGCGCCAGCAGGGGCTCTGGGGCCAACGTCCTGACTTTC.

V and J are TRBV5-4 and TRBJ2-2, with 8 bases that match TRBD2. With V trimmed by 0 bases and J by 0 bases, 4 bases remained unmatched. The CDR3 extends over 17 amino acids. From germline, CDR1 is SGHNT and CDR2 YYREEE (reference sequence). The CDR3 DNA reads TGTGCCAGCAGCTTGGAGTTAGCGGGGTCGAACACCGGGGAGCTGTTTTTT. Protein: CASSLELAGSNTGELFF.

The CDR3 DNA follows: TGTGCCAGCAGTCCCAAAAGCTCCTACGAGCAGTACTTC. The encoded protein is CASSPKSSYEQYF. The chain combines TRBV9 with TRBJ2-7; no clear D. Trimming left V 5 bases short and J 0 bases short, with 9 bases between. This CDR3 has 13 amino acids. Per germline, CDR1 SGDLS and CDR2 YYNGEE.

CDR3 loop: CASTIGGEDEQYF. Here the CDR3 DNA reads TGTGCCAGCACCATAGGGGGGGAGGACGAGCAGTACTTC. This chain links TRBV28 with TRBJ2-7, with a tentative D call TRBD2 (7 bases). CDR1 is MDHEN and CDR2 is SYDVKM in the germline V gene. V lost 7 bases and J 5 bases, leaving 15 bases between the germline ends. This CDR3 contains 13 residues.

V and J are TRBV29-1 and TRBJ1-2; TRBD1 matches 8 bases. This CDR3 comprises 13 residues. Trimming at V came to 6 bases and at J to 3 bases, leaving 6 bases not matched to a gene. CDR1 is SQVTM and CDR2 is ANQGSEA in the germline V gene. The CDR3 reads CSVGQGADYGYTF. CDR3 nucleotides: TGCAGCGTCGGGCAGGGGGCTGACTATGGCTACACCTTC. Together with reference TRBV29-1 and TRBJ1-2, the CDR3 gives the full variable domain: SAVISQKPSRDICQRGTSLTIQCQVDSQVTMMFWYRQQPGQSLTLIATANQGSEATYESGFVIDKFPISRPNLTFSTLTVSNMSPEDSSIYLCSVGQGADYGYTFGSGTRLTVV.

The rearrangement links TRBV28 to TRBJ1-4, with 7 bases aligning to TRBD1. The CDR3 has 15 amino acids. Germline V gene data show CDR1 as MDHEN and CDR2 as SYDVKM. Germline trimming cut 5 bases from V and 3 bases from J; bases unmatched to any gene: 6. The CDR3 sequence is CASSDSGTANEKLFF. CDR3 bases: TGTGCCAGCAGTGACTCCGGGACAGCTAATGAAAAACTGTTTTTT. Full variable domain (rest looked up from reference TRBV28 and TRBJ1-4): DVKVTQSSRYLVKRTGEKVFLECVQDMDHENMFWYRQDPGLGLRLIYFSYDVKMKEKGDIPEGYSVSREKKERFSLILESASTNQTSMYLCASSDSGTANEKLFFGSGTQLSVL.

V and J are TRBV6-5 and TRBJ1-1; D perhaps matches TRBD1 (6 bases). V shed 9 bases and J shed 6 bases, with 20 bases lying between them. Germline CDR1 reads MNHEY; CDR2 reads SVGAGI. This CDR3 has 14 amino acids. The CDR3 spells CASSYRVDLPEAFF. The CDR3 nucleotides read TGTGCCAGTAGCTACAGGGTCGATTTACCTGAAGCTTTCTTT.

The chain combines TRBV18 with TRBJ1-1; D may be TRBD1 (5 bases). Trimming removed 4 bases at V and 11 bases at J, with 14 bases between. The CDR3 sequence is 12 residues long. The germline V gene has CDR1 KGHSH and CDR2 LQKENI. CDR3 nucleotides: TGTGCCAGCTCACGGGACTCTCTTGAGGCTTTCTTT. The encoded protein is CASSRDSLEAFF.

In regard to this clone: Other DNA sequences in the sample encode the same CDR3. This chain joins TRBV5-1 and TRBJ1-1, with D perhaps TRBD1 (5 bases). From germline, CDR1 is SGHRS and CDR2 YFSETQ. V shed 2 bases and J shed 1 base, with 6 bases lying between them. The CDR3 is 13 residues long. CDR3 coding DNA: TGCGCCAGCAGCTTAGACAGGAACACTGAAGCTTTCTTT. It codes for CASSLDRNTEAFF.

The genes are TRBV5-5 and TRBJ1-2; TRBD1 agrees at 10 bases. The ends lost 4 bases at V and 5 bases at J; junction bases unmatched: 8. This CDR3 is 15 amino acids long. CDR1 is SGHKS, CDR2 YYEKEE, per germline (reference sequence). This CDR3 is CASSGGQGGQYGYTF. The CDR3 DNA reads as TGTGCCAGCAGCGGAGGACAGGGGGGCCAGTATGGCTACACCTTC.

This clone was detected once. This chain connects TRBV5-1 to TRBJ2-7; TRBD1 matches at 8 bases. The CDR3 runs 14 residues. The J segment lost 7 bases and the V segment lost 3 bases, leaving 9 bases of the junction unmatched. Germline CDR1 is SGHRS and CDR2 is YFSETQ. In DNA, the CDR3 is TGCGCCAGCAGCTCCGACAGGGGTATAGAAGAGCAGTACTTC. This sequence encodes CASSSDRGIEEQYF.

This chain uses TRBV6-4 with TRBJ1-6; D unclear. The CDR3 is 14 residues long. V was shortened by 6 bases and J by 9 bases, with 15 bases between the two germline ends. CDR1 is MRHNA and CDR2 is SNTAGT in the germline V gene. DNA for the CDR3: TGTGCCAGCAGCGCTCGGGAGGGTGGTTCACCCCTCCACTTT. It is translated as CASSAREGGSPLHF.

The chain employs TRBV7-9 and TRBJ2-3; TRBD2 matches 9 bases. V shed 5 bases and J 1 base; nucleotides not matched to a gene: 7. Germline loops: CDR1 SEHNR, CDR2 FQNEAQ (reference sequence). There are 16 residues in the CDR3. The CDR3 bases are TGTGCCAGCAGCCCCTTAAAGCGGGGGGGCACAGATACGCAGTATTTT. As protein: CASSPLKRGGTDTQYF.